This T cell receptor (beta chain) was captured by sequencing in a study of cytotoxic CD8 clonotypes in ibrutinib-treated CLL. Overall study results and limits: Baseline clonality exceeded age-matched healthy donors and tracked circulating CD8+ T-cell counts. Among the clonotypes, public ones were uncommon and contracted or held stable on treatment. Baseline levels were approached again at progression, after clonality had risen at ibrutinib response.

V was trimmed by 0 bases and J by 11 bases, leaving 10 bases between them. CDR3 length equals 13 residues. Germline V lookup: CDR1 MRHNA, CDR2 SNTAGT. TCRdb keeps only in-frame clones here, not all; method: immunoSEQ multiplex PCR. The top ten hold about 4.7% of the sample, which has over 120,000 clones, 60% to 85% seen once. In the case of this clone: Its antigen is as yet unknown.

This chain uses TRBV6-4 with TRBJ1-4; D is unclear. The sequence derives from a human donor with chronic lymphocytic leukemia. The specimen was PBMCs, collected after 24 months of ibrutinib treatment. For the CDR3, the DNA is TGTGCCAGCAGTGACTCGGGTTTGGAGAAACTGTTTTTT. Residues: CASSDSGLEKLFF.